The sequence of this T cell receptor (beta chain) was determined in a study of blood T cells in healthy people across ages. A sample-barcoded 5' primer and a J-beta primer mix were used in a second PCR of roughly 7 to 11 cycles. A single record per CDR3 protein comes from TCRdb applying MiXCR to the 5' RACE reads. The sample has about 900,000 distinct CDR3 sequences, around two thirds seen once. Trimming cost V 5 bases and J 8 bases; bases outside gene matches: 2. Germline-derived CDR1 and CDR2 are DFQATT and SNEGSKA (reference sequence). The CDR3 spans 11 residues. Findings and caveats of the study: Naive CD4+ cells and diversity were both higher in long-lived donors than in aged donors.

Isolated per sample were at least 6 million PBMCs. Turning to this clonotype: The antigen remains unidentified.

This chain links TRBV20-1 with TRBJ2-1; 8 bases line up with TRBD2. The specimen was blood. The source of this sequence is a man aged 25-45 years in good health. CDR3: CSALSGDEQFF. In nucleotides, the CDR3 is TGCAGTGCTCTTAGCGGGGATGAGCAGTTCTTC.